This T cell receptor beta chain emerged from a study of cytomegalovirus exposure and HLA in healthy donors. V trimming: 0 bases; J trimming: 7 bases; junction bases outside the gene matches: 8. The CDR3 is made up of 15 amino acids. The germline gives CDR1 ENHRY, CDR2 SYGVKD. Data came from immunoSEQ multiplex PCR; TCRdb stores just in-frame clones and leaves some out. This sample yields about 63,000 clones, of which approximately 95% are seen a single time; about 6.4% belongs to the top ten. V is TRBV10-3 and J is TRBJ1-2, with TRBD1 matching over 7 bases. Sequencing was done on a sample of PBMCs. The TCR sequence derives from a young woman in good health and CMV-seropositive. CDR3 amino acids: CAISESSTGRSGYTF. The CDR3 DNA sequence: TGTGCCATCAGTGAGTCGTCGACAGGGCGAAGTGGCTACACCTTC.